This T cell receptor (beta chain) was captured by sequencing in a study of blood T cell repertoires in COVID-19. On the study more broadly: COVID-19 samples, acute and convalescent, were from the United States, Italy and Spain. PBMCs, B-cell-depleted T cells, or T cells provided the cDNA or gDNA that made up the material.

Germline values: CDR1 MNHEY, CDR2 SMNVEV (reference sequence). V lost 5 bases, J lost 4 bases, and 5 bases stayed unmatched. The CDR3 runs 14 residues. The authors' processing: Amplification of reference gene primers provided the estimated nucleated cell counts. Clones were sequenced by immunoSEQ multiplex PCR, and TCRdb holds only the in-frame ones, with some missing. D and trimming come from the DNA, and the V and J calls and clone size come from that table. In the table there are just over 650,000 clones, approximately 90% of which are singletons. The sample taken for sequencing was peripheral blood. V gene TRBV27 combines with J gene TRBJ2-7, with 10 nucleotides matching TRBD1. This TCR came from a woman aged 18 to 35 with acute or convalescent COVID-19. The CDR3 DNA sequence: TGTGCCAGCAGTCCGGGACAGGGGAGGTACGAGCAGTACTTC. Translation: CASSPGQGRYEQYF.